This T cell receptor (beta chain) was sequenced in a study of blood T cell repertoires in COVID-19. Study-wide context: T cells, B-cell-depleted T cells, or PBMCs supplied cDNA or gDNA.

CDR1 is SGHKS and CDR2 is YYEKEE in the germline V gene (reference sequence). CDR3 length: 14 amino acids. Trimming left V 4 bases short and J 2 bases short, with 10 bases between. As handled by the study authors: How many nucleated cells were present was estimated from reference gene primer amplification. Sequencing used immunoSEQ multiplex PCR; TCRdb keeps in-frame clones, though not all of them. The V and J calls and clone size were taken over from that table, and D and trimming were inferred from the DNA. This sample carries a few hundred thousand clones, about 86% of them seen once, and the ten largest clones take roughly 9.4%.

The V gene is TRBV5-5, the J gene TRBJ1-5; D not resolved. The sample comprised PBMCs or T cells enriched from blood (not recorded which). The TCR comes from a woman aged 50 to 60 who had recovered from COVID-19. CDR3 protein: CASSRVGGNQPQHF. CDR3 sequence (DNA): TGTGCCAGCAGCCGGGTGGGTGGCAATCAGCCCCAGCATTTT.